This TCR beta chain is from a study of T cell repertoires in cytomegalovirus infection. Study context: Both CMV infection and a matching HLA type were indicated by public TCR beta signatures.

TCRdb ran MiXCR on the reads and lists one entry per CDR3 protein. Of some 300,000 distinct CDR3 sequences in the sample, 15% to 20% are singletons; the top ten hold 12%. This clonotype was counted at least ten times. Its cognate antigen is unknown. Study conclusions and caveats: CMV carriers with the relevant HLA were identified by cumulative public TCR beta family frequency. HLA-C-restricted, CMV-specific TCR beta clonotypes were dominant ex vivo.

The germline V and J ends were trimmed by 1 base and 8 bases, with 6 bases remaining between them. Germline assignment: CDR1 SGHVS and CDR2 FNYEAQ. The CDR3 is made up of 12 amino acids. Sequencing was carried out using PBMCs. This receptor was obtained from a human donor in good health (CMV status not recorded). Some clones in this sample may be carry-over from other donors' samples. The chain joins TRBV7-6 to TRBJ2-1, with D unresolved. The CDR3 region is CASSLGGDEQFF. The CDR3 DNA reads TGTGCCAGCAGCTTAGGTGGGGATGAGCAGTTCTTC.